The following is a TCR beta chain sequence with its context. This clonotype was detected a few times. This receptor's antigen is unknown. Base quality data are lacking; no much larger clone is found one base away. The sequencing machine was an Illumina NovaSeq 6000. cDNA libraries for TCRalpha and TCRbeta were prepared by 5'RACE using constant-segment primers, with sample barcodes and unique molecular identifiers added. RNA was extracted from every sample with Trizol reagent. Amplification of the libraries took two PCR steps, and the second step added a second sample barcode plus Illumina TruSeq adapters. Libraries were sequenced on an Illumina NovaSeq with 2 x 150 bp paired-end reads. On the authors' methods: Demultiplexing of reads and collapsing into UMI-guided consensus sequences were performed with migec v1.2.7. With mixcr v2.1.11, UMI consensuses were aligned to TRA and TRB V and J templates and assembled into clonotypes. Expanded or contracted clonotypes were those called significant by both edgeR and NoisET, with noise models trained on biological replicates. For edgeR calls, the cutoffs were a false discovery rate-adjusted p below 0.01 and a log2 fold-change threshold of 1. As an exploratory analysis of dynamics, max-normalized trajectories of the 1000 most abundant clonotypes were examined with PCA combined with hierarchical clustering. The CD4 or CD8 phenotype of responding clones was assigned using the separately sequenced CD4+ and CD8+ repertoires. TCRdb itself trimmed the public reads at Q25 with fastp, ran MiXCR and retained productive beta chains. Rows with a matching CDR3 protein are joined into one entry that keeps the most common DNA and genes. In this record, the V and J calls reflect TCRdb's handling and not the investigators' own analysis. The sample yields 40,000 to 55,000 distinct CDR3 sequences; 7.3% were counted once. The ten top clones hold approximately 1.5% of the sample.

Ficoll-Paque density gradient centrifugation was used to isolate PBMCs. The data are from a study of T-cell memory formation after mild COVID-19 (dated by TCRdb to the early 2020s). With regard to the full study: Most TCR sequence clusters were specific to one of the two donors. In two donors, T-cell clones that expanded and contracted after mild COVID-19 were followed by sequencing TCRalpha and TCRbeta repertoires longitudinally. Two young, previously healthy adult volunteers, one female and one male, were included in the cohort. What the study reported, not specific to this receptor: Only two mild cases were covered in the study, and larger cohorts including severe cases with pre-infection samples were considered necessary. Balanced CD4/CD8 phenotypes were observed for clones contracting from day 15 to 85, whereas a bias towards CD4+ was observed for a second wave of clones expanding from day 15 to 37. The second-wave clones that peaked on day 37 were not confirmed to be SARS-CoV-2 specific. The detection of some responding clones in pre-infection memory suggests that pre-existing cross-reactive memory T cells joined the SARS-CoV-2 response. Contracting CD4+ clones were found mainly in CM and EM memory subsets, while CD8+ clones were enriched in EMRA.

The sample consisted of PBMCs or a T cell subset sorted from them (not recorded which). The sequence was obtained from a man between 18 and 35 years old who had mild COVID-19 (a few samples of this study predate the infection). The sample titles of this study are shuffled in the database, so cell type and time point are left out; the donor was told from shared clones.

Here is the DNA: TGTGCCAGCAGCCTCCGTCGGGACAGGGCAGCCAAAAACATTCAGTACTTC. Its product reads: CASSLRRDRAAKNIQYF. The V and J genes are TRBV4-2 and TRBJ2-4; TRBD1 matches 9 bases in the middle. The CDR3 starts with the cysteine, ends with the phenylalanine, and has 17 residues. Of the read, only the CDR3 DNA is kept; its 51 bases are in frame from base 1. Taken from the germline V gene, the CDR1 and CDR2 loops are LGHNA and YNFKEQ. V lost 4 bases and J lost 0 bases, and the count of bases not matched to a germline gene is 7.